The sequence of this TCR beta chain was determined in a study of T cells in Graves' hyperthyroidism and ophthalmopathy. Whole-study results and caveats: In blood, most of the thyroid clonotypes expanded above 0.001 were also present.

A remark on this clonotype: No antigen is known for it.

What was amplified from RNA transcripts were TCR beta CDR3 regions. With the HTBI primer set, the TCR CDR3 went through a first round of RT-PCR. TCRdb reprocessed the multiplex PCR reads with MiXCR, giving one entry per CDR3 protein. Of around 600,000 distinct CDR3 sequences detected, 13% to 15% appear once; the ten largest clones hold less than 9%. The germline V gene encodes CDR1 SGHTA and CDR2 FQGNSA. The CDR3 is made up of 16 amino acids. The germline V and J ends were trimmed by 1 base and 0 bases, with 12 bases remaining between them. The chain is built from TRBV7-2 and TRBJ1-2; D is unresolved. What was sequenced was blood. The sequence derives from a woman younger than 30 with Graves' ophthalmopathy. CDR3 sequence: CASSLGSALTNYGYTF. In DNA form, the CDR3 reads TGTGCCAGCAGCTTAGGGTCTGCTCTCACTAACTATGGCTACACCTTC.